The table lists the clone carrying this T cell receptor beta chain with a few counts. The CDR3 extends over 15 amino acids. Germline values: CDR1 MGHRA, CDR2 YSYEKL. With 0 bases removed from V and 4 bases from J, the gap between germline ends came to 11 bases. The sample is drawn from a study of radiation and T cells in renal cell carcinoma. Method: immunoSEQ multiplex PCR; TCRdb's copy keeps in-frame clones and lacks some. The sample has some 50,000 clones, 65% to 90% seen once. The sample's time point: baseline pretreatment blood. Treatment meaning: 15 Gy SBRT to primary tumor, nephrectomy 4 weeks later. The patient's renal cell carcinoma had clear cell pathology.

The chain carries TRBV4-1 and TRBJ2-3; perhaps TRBD2 as D (5 bases). Sequencing used blood, obtained from a patient whose treatment included radiotherapy and nephrectomy. This clonotype was obtained from a woman in her sixties or seventies with renal cell carcinoma. CDR3 in DNA: TGCGCCAGCAGCCAAGATTCAAGCGGACCAGATACGCAGTATTTT. As protein: CASSQDSSGPDTQYF.